The clone carrying this TCR beta chain was recorded a few times. What it binds is not known. This entry belongs to a study of T-cell reconstitution after alpha-beta-depleted transplantation in children. Broader study findings: Surviving recipient T cells and thymic progenitors underlay high day-60 TCRbeta diversity in some patients. About two months after transplant, alpha-beta T cells reportedly came from several hundred expanded graft clones. Newly produced T cells mostly accounted for T-cell counts and diversity one year post-transplant.

Unique molecular identifiers featured in how the TCRbeta library was prepared. TCRdb processed the PCR reads anew with MiXCR; each CDR3 protein has one entry. This sample has about 980,000 distinct CDR3 sequences, with roughly 29% found just once. Germline CDR1 and CDR2: DFQATT and SNEGSKA (reference sequence). This CDR3 comprises 14 residues. V gave up 2 bases and J gave up 6 bases; unmatched junction bases: 5. The source was PBMCs, mostly from graft donor cells, collected 360 days after TCRalphabeta/CD19-depleted stem cell transplant. The clonotype comes from a boy under two years old who had a stem cell transplant for SCID, so the T cells may come from the graft donor. V is TRBV20-1 and J is TRBJ1-4, with 8 bases fitting TRBD1. In nucleotides, the CDR3 is TGCAGTGCTAGACCCGCGGGACAGGATGAAAAACTGTTTTTT. Protein sequence: CSARPAGQDEKLFF.